Below, one T cell receptor beta chain is given with its context. Its antigen is not identified. The table came from immunoSEQ multiplex PCR; TCRdb's copy has only in-frame clones and leaves some out. The sample lists millions of clones, over 85% occurring once. The entry originates in a study of shared clonotypes between healthy human individuals. Findings and caveats of the study: Naive CD4 clonotype sharing across a few donors was 4% to 5%. Generation probabilities of non-shared clonotypes were lower (relative to those shared by all four donors). Compared with memory subsets, naive subsets generally had larger estimated richness.

The sequencing input was naive CD4+ T cells sorted from blood. The subset is: CD45RA+ positively selected. This sequence was found in a man aged 18 to 29 in good health.

The CDR3: CASSAGLAGATDTQYF. The CDR3 nucleotides are TGCGCCAGCAGCGCGGGACTAGCGGGAGCCACAGATACGCAGTATTTT. V and J are TRBV5-1 and TRBJ2-3, with 14 bases that match TRBD2. This CDR3 spans 16 amino acids. Germline V CDR1 and CDR2: SGHRS, YFSETQ. V gave up 4 bases and J gave up 2 bases; unmatched junction bases: 3.